The 7 T cell receptor beta chains below come from one sample, sequenced in a study of blood T cell repertoires in COVID-19. Using immunoSEQ multiplex PCR, the repertoire was profiled, and TCRdb retains in-frame clones only, with some absent. The profile shows approximately 240,000 clones, roughly four fifths of them singletons. Sequences were obtained from peripheral blood. Receptors were obtained from a woman aged 60-75 years with acute or convalescent COVID-19.

The chain couples TRBV5-6 to TRBJ1-1; D is possibly TRBD1 (5 bases). Trimming pared 2 bases from V and 1 base from J, leaving 9 bases between. This CDR3 spans 14 amino acids. The germline V gene encodes CDR1 SGHDT and CDR2 YYEEEE. The CDR3 DNA reads as TGTGCCAGCAGCTTAAAGGGGTGGAACACTGAAGCTTTCTTT. As protein: CASSLKGWNTEAFF.

The V call is TRBV7-9, the J call TRBJ2-2; no definite D call. CDR1 is SEHNR, CDR2 FQNEAQ, per germline (reference sequence). Trimming took off 6 bases at V and 0 bases at J, with 8 bases between the two ends. CDR3 length equals 14 residues. CDR3 in amino acids: CASSRDSNTGELFF. In DNA form, the CDR3 reads TGTGCCAGCAGTCGCGATTCGAACACCGGGGAGCTGTTTTTT.

The genes are TRBV18 and TRBJ2-7; TRBD1 is a possible D gene (5 bases). In germline, CDR1 is KGHSH, CDR2 LQKENI. The CDR3 contains 13 residues. The V gene lost 3 bases and the J gene lost 9 bases, with 15 bases spanning the gap. The CDR3 sequence is CASSPPGLTGQYF. The CDR3 DNA reads TGTGCCAGCTCACCTCCAGGGCTTACGGGGCAGTACTTC.

The chain recombines TRBV19 with TRBJ1-5, with D possibly TRBD1 on 6 matching bases. Trimming removed 7 bases at V and 5 bases at J, with 9 bases between. The CDR3 has 12 amino acids. Germline assignment: CDR1 LNHDA and CDR2 SQIVND (reference sequence). The CDR3 nucleotides read TGTGCCAGTAACAGGGAATATCAGCCCCAGCATTTT. Amino acids: CASNREYQPQHF.

The chain uses TRBV7-9 and TRBJ2-1, with D possibly TRBD2 on 5 matching bases. Germline V gene data show CDR1 as SEHNR and CDR2 as FQNEAQ (reference sequence). The CDR3 totals 18 residues. Trimming left V 7 bases short and J 3 bases short, with 25 bases between. The chain's CDR3 is CASTLDAGSRVVYNEQFF. The DNA for the CDR3 is TGTGCCAGCACCCTTGACGCGGGCAGCCGAGTAGTCTACAATGAGCAGTTCTTC.

This clone was found once. The junction does not match germline at one end; this may be a read error. The rearrangement uses TRBV7-7 and TRBJ2-2; the D gene is possibly TRBD1 (6 bases). The CDR3 has 16 residues. Germline lookup yields CDR1 SSHAT and CDR2 FNYEAQ (reference sequence). CDR3: CASSLSGALFSGELFF. Here the CDR3 DNA reads TGTGCTAGCAGCTTATCAGGGGCGCTTTTCTCCGGGGAGCTGTTTTTT.

This clone occurred once. CDR3 nucleotides: TGTGCCAGTAGTTCGCGTGTAGGGGGTATGAACACTGAAGCTTTCTTT. It yields the protein CASSSRVGGMNTEAFF. The rearrangement joins TRBV19 to TRBJ1-1; maybe TRBD1 (6 bases). Per germline, CDR1 LNHDA and CDR2 SQIVND (reference sequence). The CDR3 sequence is 16 residues long. Between the trimmed V and J ends, which lost 5 bases and 0 bases, there was a span of 16 bases.